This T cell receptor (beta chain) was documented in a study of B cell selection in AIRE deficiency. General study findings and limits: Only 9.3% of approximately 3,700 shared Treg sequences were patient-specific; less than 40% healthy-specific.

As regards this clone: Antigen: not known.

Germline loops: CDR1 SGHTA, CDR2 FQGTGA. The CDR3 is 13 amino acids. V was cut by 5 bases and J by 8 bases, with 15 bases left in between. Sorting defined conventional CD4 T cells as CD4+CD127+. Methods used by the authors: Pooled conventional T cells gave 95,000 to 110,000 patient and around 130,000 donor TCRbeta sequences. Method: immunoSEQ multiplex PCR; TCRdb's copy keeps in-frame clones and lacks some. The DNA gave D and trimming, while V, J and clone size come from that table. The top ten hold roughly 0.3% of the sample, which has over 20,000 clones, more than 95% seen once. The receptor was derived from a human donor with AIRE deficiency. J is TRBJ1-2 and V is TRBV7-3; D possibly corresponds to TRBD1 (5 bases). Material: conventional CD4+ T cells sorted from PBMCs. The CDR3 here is CASSQGQGLGYTF. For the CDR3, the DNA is TGTGCCAGCAGCCAAGGCCAGGGCCTCGGCTACACCTTC.